The T cell receptor beta chain described here comes from a study of glioma-infiltrating T cells after dendritic cell vaccination. This CDR3 has 15 amino acids. Germline CDR1 is SEHNR and CDR2 is FQNEAQ (reference sequence). Trimming left V 6 bases short and J 1 base short, with 16 bases between. Amplification used 60 V beta primers and 13 J beta primers. Generated by immunoSEQ multiplex PCR, the TCRdb table keeps only in-frame clones and is missing some. The sample includes fewer than 100,000 clones, about nine tenths of them seen just once. Source: blood, taken before dendritic cell vaccination. The gene calls are TRBV7-9 and TRBJ2-7; TRBD1 is a possible D gene (6 bases). This TCR derives from a human donor with glioblastoma. Written as DNA, the CDR3 is TGTGCCAGCAGGGGGGCCGTGGGATTATCCTACGAGCAGTACTTC. The encoded protein is CASRGAVGLSYEQYF.